The 24 T cell receptor beta chains reported below all come from one sample, sequenced in a study of CD8 T cells in Susac syndrome. Random hexamers were used to reverse transcribe the RNA input (about 0.5 to 1 ug). TCRdb independently ran MiXCR on the immunoSEQ multiplex PCR reads; one entry per CDR3 protein. This sample has about 180,000 distinct CDR3 sequences, with roughly 94% found just once. Sequenced input: CD4+ T cells from PBMCs. The receptors here all came from a human donor with Susac syndrome.

This chain links TRBV20-1 with TRBJ2-2; D is perhaps TRBD1 or TRBD2 (5 bases each). The CDR3 sequence is 14 residues long. From germline, CDR1 is DFQATT and CDR2 SNEGSKA (reference sequence). Between the trimmed V and J ends, which lost 5 bases and 1 base, there was a span of 11 bases. The CDR3 DNA is TGCAGTGCTCCTAAGGGGAGGAACACCGGGGAGCTGTTTTTT. It translates to CSAPKGRNTGELFF.

The genes are TRBV27 and TRBJ2-3; D ambiguous. This CDR3 is built from 13 residues. The germline V gene has CDR1 MNHEY and CDR2 SMNVEV (reference sequence). Deletions cut 3 bases from V and 7 bases from J, with 11 bases between. CDR3 sequence reads: CASSFAERNTQYF. CDR3 in DNA: TGTGCCAGCAGTTTCGCCGAAAGGAATACGCAGTATTTT.

The chain joins TRBV19 to TRBJ2-3; 9 bases agree with TRBD1. The V and J ends lost 10 bases and 1 base, in that order; junction bases with no gene match: 3. Germline assignment: CDR1 LNHDA and CDR2 SQIVND (reference sequence). This CDR3 spans 13 amino acids. CDR3 sequence reads: CATRDRGTDTQYF. The CDR3 DNA sequence: TGTGCCACCCGGGACAGGGGCACAGATACGCAGTATTTT.

This chain connects TRBV6-2 or TRBV6-3 to TRBJ1-5; no clear D. The V gene lost 5 bases and the J gene lost 6 bases, with 14 bases spanning the gap. There are 14 residues in the CDR3. CDR1 is MNHEY and CDR2 is SVGEGT in the germline V gene. CDR3 in amino acids: CASSVPGLSQPQHF. For the CDR3, the DNA is TGTGCCAGCAGTGTCCCGGGGTTAAGTCAGCCCCAGCATTTT.

V and J are TRBV27 and TRBJ2-1, with 9 bases aligning to TRBD1. The V gene's germline CDR1 is MNHEY and CDR2 SMNVEV (reference sequence). Germline trimming cut 5 bases from V and 9 bases from J; bases unmatched to any gene: 11. The CDR3 totals 15 residues. CDR3 in amino acids: CASSLQTGGFREQFF. For the CDR3, the DNA is TGTGCCAGCAGTCTCCAGACAGGGGGTTTCCGTGAGCAGTTCTTC.

CDR3 DNA sequence: TGTGCCAGCTCACCACCGTACACAGGGACTTCCATAGATACGCAGTATTTT. Its translation: CASSPPYTGTSIDTQYF. The genes are TRBV18 and TRBJ2-3, with D possibly being TRBD1 or TRBD2 (6 bases each). Germline V gene sequence: CDR1 KGHSH, CDR2 LQKENI. There are 17 residues in the CDR3. Trimming removed 0 bases at V and 5 bases at J, with 18 bases between.

V usage is TRBV5-6 and J usage is TRBJ1-2; TRBD1 is a possible D gene (5 bases). CDR1 and CDR2 (germline): SGHDT, YYEEEE. The V end lost 3 bases, the J end lost 4 bases, and 19 bases lay between the germline ends. The CDR3 is made up of 16 amino acids. The CDR3 region has the DNA TGTGCCAGCAGCTCAGCCCGGATGGGGCAGCCCTATGGCTACACCTTC. The encoded protein is CASSSARMGQPYGYTF.

The rearrangement uses TRBV12-3 or TRBV12-4 and TRBJ2-5; D is unclear. The CDR3 has 11 residues. V lost 6 bases, J lost 5 bases, and 7 bases lay in between. Written as DNA, the CDR3 is TGTGCCAGCAGCATTGAGGAGACCCAGTACTTC. Protein: CASSIEETQYF.

The chain combines TRBV25-1 with TRBJ1-1; no reliable D call. Germline V gene sequence: CDR1 MGHDK, CDR2 SYGVNS. Trimming stripped 4 bases from V and 7 bases from J, with 7 bases between. The CDR3 is 11 amino acids. The CDR3 DNA follows: TGTGCCAGCAGTGGGGCGGGTGAAGCTTTCTTT. Translating it yields CASSGAGEAFF.

The chain joins TRBV7-3 to TRBJ2-5, with D perhaps TRBD2 (6 bases). The CDR3 totals 14 residues. CDR1 is SGHTA, CDR2 FQGTGA, per germline. Trimming stripped 5 bases from V and 4 bases from J, with 14 bases between. CDR3 sequence (DNA): TGTGCCAGCAGCCACTCAGGGACTGGAGAGACCCAGTACTTC. It is translated as CASSHSGTGETQYF.

This clonotype was counted once. The chain carries TRBV4-1 and TRBJ1-5; no definite D call. Germline values: CDR1 MGHRA, CDR2 YSYEKL. V was trimmed by 2 bases and J by 5 bases, leaving 10 bases between them. The CDR3 length is 14 residues. For the CDR3, the DNA is TGCGCCAGCAGCCAAAGGTTAACGGATCAGCCCCAGCATTTT. Amino acid sequence: CASSQRLTDQPQHF.

This clonotype was picked up one time. This chain links TRBV27 with TRBJ1-2; D is ambiguous. V was trimmed by 5 bases and J by 8 bases, leaving 15 bases between them. The CDR3 is 13 residues long. Germline V gene data show CDR1 as MNHEY and CDR2 as SMNVEV (reference sequence). The CDR3 protein is CASSHRNEGGYTF. CDR3 nucleotides: TGTGCCAGCAGTCACCGAAATGAGGGCGGCTACACCTTC.

The gene calls are TRBV7-8 and TRBJ1-6; D unclear. CDR1 is SGHVS and CDR2 is FQNEAQ in the germline V gene. CDR3 size: 12 residues. Trimming took 5 bases from V and 10 from J, leaving 9 bases between them. The CDR3 DNA reads TGTGCCAGCAGCCAACTTTTCTCACCCCTCCACTTT. This sequence encodes CASSQLFSPLHF.

The chain employs TRBV7-9 and TRBJ2-1; D gene unclear. Trimming cost V 5 bases and J 6 bases, with 8 bases left between them. The CDR3 consists of 12 residues. Looked up from germline, CDR1 is SEHNR and CDR2 is FQNEAQ (reference sequence). As DNA, the CDR3 is TGTGCCAGCAGCCGGGTCACCAATGAGCAGTTCTTC. Translation: CASSRVTNEQFF.

This clonotype is a singleton in its sample. The chain employs TRBV4-1 and TRBJ2-1; maybe TRBD1 (6 bases). V shed 4 bases and J shed 6 bases, with 19 bases lying between them. Germline V CDR1 and CDR2: MGHRA, YSYEKL. This CDR3 comprises 16 residues. CDR3 amino acids: CASSRTGTQGGNEQFF. CDR3 DNA: TGCGCCAGCAGCCGAACCGGGACACAGGGTGGCAATGAGCAGTTCTTC.

The CDR3: CASSLRGQANNEQFF. CDR3 nucleotide sequence: TGTGCCAGCAGCTTAAGGGGACAGGCCAACAATGAGCAGTTCTTC. V usage is TRBV7-2 and J usage is TRBJ2-1; 8 bases are shared with TRBD1. Germline lookup yields CDR1 SGHTA and CDR2 FQGNSA. Trimming took 2 bases from V and 5 from J; bases not matched to a gene: 5. This CDR3 region has 15 residues.

The chain is built from TRBV10-3 and TRBJ2-5; 10 bases agree with TRBD2. Per germline, CDR1 ENHRY and CDR2 SYGVKD. After removal of 5 bases from V and 1 base from J, the junction contained 1 base not matched to a gene. The CDR3 contains 14 residues. This chain's CDR3 is CAISSSGGQETQYF. CDR3 nucleotide sequence: TGTGCCATCAGTTCTAGCGGGGGCCAAGAGACCCAGTACTTC.

The J gene is TRBJ2-3, the V gene TRBV6-1, with D maybe TRBD1 (5 bases). Trimming shortened V by 3 bases and J by 8 bases, and 15 bases separated the two germline ends. The CDR3 consists of 14 residues. CDR1 MNHNS and CDR2 SASEGT come from the germline V gene. The CDR3 DNA reads as TGTGCCAGCAGTGATCAGCAGGGTCAGGGTACGCAGTATTTT. Residues: CASSDQQGQGTQYF.

The chain recombines TRBV7-9 with TRBJ1-1; 9 bases align to TRBD1. The CDR3 spans 14 residues. The germline gives CDR1 SEHNR, CDR2 FQNEAQ (reference sequence). Trimming at V came to 5 bases and at J to 4 bases, leaving 5 bases not matched to a gene. Here the CDR3 reads CASSLQGASTEAFF. The CDR3 DNA reads as TGTGCCAGCAGCCTACAGGGGGCTAGCACTGAAGCTTTCTTT.

This chain connects TRBV7-9 to TRBJ1-4, with 7 positions matching TRBD1. J gave up 8 bases and V 4 bases, and 7 bases lay outside the gene matches. This CDR3 comprises 14 residues. Germline CDR1 is SEHNR and CDR2 is FQNEAQ (reference sequence). CDR3 coding DNA: TGTGCCAGCAGCTACGACAGGGTCTTCGAAAAACTGTTTTTT. Its translation is CASSYDRVFEKLFF.

The gene calls are TRBV9 and TRBJ2-5, with D maybe TRBD1 (6 bases). CDR1 SGDLS and CDR2 YYNGEE come from the germline V gene. The CDR3 length is 14 residues. Trimming removed 2 bases at V and 4 bases at J, with 12 bases between. The CDR3 DNA is TGTGCCAGCAGCGTCCTATCCAGGGGAGAGACCCAGTACTTC. Its protein product is CASSVLSRGETQYF.

The chain is built from TRBV28 and TRBJ1-4, with no clear D. The CDR3 covers 15 residues. Trimming took off 2 bases at V and 1 base at J, with 8 bases between the two ends. CDR1 is MDHEN, CDR2 SYDVKM, per germline. CDR3 bases: TGTGCCAGCAGTTTACAACGCAGAACTAATGAAAAACTGTTTTTT. Translated, it gives CASSLQRRTNEKLFF.

The chain has TRBV5-1 and TRBJ2-5; TRBD1 aligns across 8 bases. Germline V gives CDR1 SGHRS, CDR2 YFSETQ. There are 14 residues in the CDR3. J was trimmed by 5 bases and V by 4 bases; bases with no gene match: 7. Here the CDR3 DNA reads TGCGCCAGCAGCCCTGGACAGGGACACGAGACCCAGTACTTC. It translates to CASSPGQGHETQYF. Full variable domain (missing parts from reference TRBV5-1 and TRBJ2-5): KAGVTQTPRYLIKTRGQQVTLSCSPISGHRSVSWYQQTPGQGLQFLFEYFSETQRNKGNFPGRFSGRQFSNSRSEMNVSTLELGDSALYLCASSPGQGHETQYFGPGTRLLVL.

This clonotype has just one count. The chain couples TRBV18 to TRBJ2-7, with 11 bases lining up with TRBD2. CDR3 size: 15 residues. Germline assignment: CDR1 KGHSH and CDR2 LQKENI. The V segment lost 4 bases and the J segment 2 bases; nucleotides outside the gene matches: 4. The DNA of the CDR3 is TGTGCCAGCTCACTTAGCGGGGGGGAGACCTACGAGCAGTACTTC. Its translation is CASSLSGGETYEQYF.